The sample holds many counts of the clone carrying this T cell receptor (beta chain). What it binds is not known. A modified ARM-PCR protocol with three rounds of nested PCR amplified TCRbeta. TCRdb re-analysed the multiplex PCR reads in MiXCR, keeping a single row per CDR3 protein. The table has about 98,000 distinct CDR3 sequences, roughly 80% seen once. This sample's RNA came from whole unsorted tissue. Distant lung tissue was collected more than 3 cm away from the tumor edge. This sample was included in a study of tumor and adjacent non-tumor tissue in lung cancer. Germline V lookup: CDR1 MNHNS, CDR2 SASEGT. V gave up 3 bases and J gave up 5 bases, with 13 bases separating them. This CDR3 contains 14 residues. Regarding the study as a whole: Compared with tumor, normal lung showed significantly lower TCR diversity. Higher tumor TCR diversity was associated with shorter survival. Top 100 clones took a larger repertoire share in normal lung.

The gene calls are TRBV6-1 and TRBJ2-5; unclear D gene. Sequences were obtained from distant non-tumor lung tissue. The sequence was obtained from a man aged 60 to 75 with small cell lung cancer. CDR3: CASSDFRVGETQYF. The DNA for the CDR3 is TGTGCCAGCAGTGATTTCCGGGTAGGGGAGACCCAGTACTTC.